This T cell receptor beta chain was identified in a study of blood T cells in healthy people across ages. In its sample, this clonotype was seen a few times. Combining a sample-barcoded 5' primer with a J-beta primer mix, a second PCR ran for roughly 7 to 11 cycles. TCRdb reprocessed the 5' RACE reads via MiXCR and lists one record per CDR3 protein. Here the sample spans roughly 1,000,000 distinct CDR3 sequences, about 25% being singletons. The length of the CDR3 is 12 residues. Trimming took 3 bases from V and 9 from J, leaving 9 bases between them. Per the germline V gene, CDR1 is SGHDN and CDR2 is FVKESK. With each sample, at least 6 micrograms of total RNA were extracted. These data also featured in a second study, about T cells of mothers and their children.

Sequenced material: blood. This clonotype was sampled from a girl aged 2 to 9 in good health. This rearrangement joins TRBV14 to TRBJ1-5; D is unclear. The CDR3 coding sequence is TGTGCCAGCAGCCAGGGTTTCGGGCCCCAGCATTTT. Translation gives CASSQGFGPQHF.